The rows below give T cell receptor beta chains drawn from one sample of a study of neurological immune-mediated disorders. Via MiXCR, TCRdb re-called the 5' RACE reads, giving one row per CDR3 protein. The sample has 35,000 to 40,000 distinct CDR3 sequences, around 10% seen once; the top ten hold nearly 4%. The sample was PBMCs. The receptors shown here come from a man aged 55 to 70 with HTLV-1-associated myelopathy (HAM/TSP). CDR3s include the opening cysteine and the closing phenylalanine or tryptophan. Fields, in order: V gene, CDR3 length, J gene, CDR3 protein.

V: TRBV7-6; length: 16; J: TRBJ2-7; CDR3: CASSSQSPGTGVEQYF
V: TRBV29-1; length: 13; J: TRBJ1-1; CDR3: CSVLPREGTEAFF
V: TRBV5-1; length: 18; J: TRBJ2-1; CDR3: CASSPLGVGRGTPREQFF
V: TRBV6-2/TRBV6-3; length: 14; J: TRBJ1-5; CDR3: CASSLNRSNQPQHF
V: TRBV9; length: 15; J: TRBJ2-2; CDR3: CASSAGTSGDGELFF
V: TRBV5-1; length: 14; J: TRBJ2-7; CDR3: CASRAGTGRDEQYF
V: TRBV20-1; length: 12; J: TRBJ2-7; CDR3: CSARGPGYEQYF
V: TRBV29-1; length: 13; J: TRBJ2-2; CDR3: CSGRDRVDGELFF
V: TRBV9; length: 15; J: TRBJ1-1; CDR3: CASSVGRGRDTEAYF
V: TRBV20-1; length: 14; J: TRBJ2-7; CDR3: CSARVGTSVYEQYF
V: TRBV5-1; length: 15; J: TRBJ2-7; CDR3: CASSLGTSGFYEQYF
V: TRBV7-2; length: 15; J: TRBJ2-1; CDR3: CASSSRGAVYNEQFF
V: TRBV5-1; length: 15; J: TRBJ2-6; CDR3: CASSPTGSGANVLTF
V: TRBV20-1; length: 13; J: TRBJ2-2; CDR3: CSASQWASGELFF
V: TRBV2; length: 15; J: TRBJ1-6; CDR3: CASTDPAVGNSPLHF
V: TRBV28; length: 12; J: TRBJ2-7; CDR3: CASSWQAYEQYF
V: TRBV6-2/TRBV6-3; length: 12; J: TRBJ2-5; CDR3: CASSGVKETQYF
V: TRBV20-1; length: 14; J: TRBJ2-2; CDR3: CSAIAGANTGELFF
V: TRBV5-1; length: 15; J: TRBJ2-3; CDR3: CASSAQQGSTDTQYF
V: TRBV4-2; length: 16; J: TRBJ2-2; CDR3: CASSRNGQLNTGELFF
V: TRBV7-9; length: 15; J: TRBJ2-5; CDR3: CASSLGTSGSSPQYF
V: TRBV28; length: 14; J: TRBJ2-2; CDR3: CASSRSAATGELFF
V: TRBV5-1; length: 15; J: TRBJ2-2; CDR3: CASSVSGRNTGELFF
V: TRBV27; length: 15; J: TRBJ1-3; CDR3: CAIPTRGAKGNTIYF
V: TRBV10-3; length: 15; J: TRBJ2-7; CDR3: CAISEGRGQGPEQYF
V: TRBV10-3; length: 15; J: TRBJ2-2; CDR3: CSIIKSNRGAGELFF
V: TRBV4-1; length: 15; J: TRBJ2-2; CDR3: CASSQARTATGELFF
V: TRBV29-1; length: 15; J: TRBJ2-1; CDR3: CSVGGHPTSYNEQFF
V: TRBV18; length: 14; J: TRBJ2-7; CDR3: CASSPSGRLYEQYF
V: TRBV7-9; length: 12; J: TRBJ2-1; CDR3: CASSPEVGEQFF
V: TRBV20-1; length: 16; J: TRBJ1-5; CDR3: CSARAPTGNSNQPQHF
V: TRBV29-1; length: 8; J: TRBJ1-1; CDR3: CSVDVAFF
V: TRBV5-1; length: 14; J: TRBJ2-7; CDR3: CASSSGLEPYEQYF
V: TRBV4-2; length: 16; J: TRBJ1-2; CDR3: CASSQDRATAAYGYTF
V: TRBV12-3/TRBV12-4; length: 15; J: TRBJ2-2; CDR3: CASSLAQGVTGELFF
V: TRBV28; length: 15; J: TRBJ1-2; CDR3: CASSLGEGQSYGYTF
V: TRBV3-1; length: 13; J: TRBJ1-1; CDR3: CASWGHGSYGAFF
V: TRBV2; length: 19; J: TRBJ2-2; CDR3: CASSEAPQGLAGRTGELFF
V: TRBV5-1; length: 17; J: TRBJ2-1; CDR3: CASSLTSGRTQYNEQFF
V: TRBV5-1; length: 12; J: TRBJ2-2; CDR3: CASSFGGGELFF
V: TRBV20-1; length: 16; J: TRBJ2-7; CDR3: CSARDKVASGAHEQYF
V: TRBV7-9; length: 14; J: TRBJ1-1; CDR3: CASSSFGAATEAFF
V: TRBV20-1; length: 13; J: TRBJ1-1; CDR3: CSAGQGADTEAFF
V: TRBV5-1; length: 13; J: TRBJ2-5; CDR3: CASSSGAGETQYF
V: TRBV7-9; length: 13; J: TRBJ1-2; CDR3: CASSLGEIYGYTF
V: TRBV5-1; length: 15; J: TRBJ2-3; CDR3: CASSWSGRKSDTQYF
V: TRBV6-1; length: 18; J: TRBJ2-1; CDR3: CASSVGLAGSNSYNEQFF
V: TRBV20-1; length: 12; J: TRBJ1-1; CDR3: CSASRQNTEAFF
V: TRBV6-1; length: 16; J: TRBJ2-3; CDR3: CASSVSAFRGTDTQYF
V: TRBV6-6; length: 17; J: TRBJ1-1; CDR3: CASSYSGTGGARTEAFF
V: TRBV6-6; length: 13; J: TRBJ2-7; CDR3: CASKNPASYEQYF
V: TRBV5-1; length: 15; J: TRBJ2-1; CDR3: CASSLRLAGGNEQFF